Following are 30 T cell receptor beta chains from one sample sequenced in a study of T cell responses to AZD1222 COVID-19 vaccine. Generated by immunoSEQ multiplex PCR, the TCRdb table keeps only in-frame clones and is missing some. Of just under 150,000 clones in the sample, more than 70% were seen once. Material: peripheral blood, obtained 28 days after the second AZD1222 dose. The receptors derive from an adult who received the AZD1222 COVID-19 vaccine.

V and J are TRBV10-3 and TRBJ2-1, with TRBD2 matching over 9 bases. CDR1 is ENHRY, CDR2 SYGVKD, per germline. This CDR3 is 18 amino acids long. With 4 bases clipped from V and 4 bases from J, the junction kept 14 bases outside the gene matches. The CDR3 nucleotides are TGTGCCATCAGTGTCCGGCGGGGGGGGAGCGGCCATTACAATGAGCAGTTCTTC. Amino acid sequence: CAISVRRGGSGHYNEQFF.

The chain links TRBV30 to TRBJ1-1, with no clear D. Germline V gene sequence: CDR1 GTSNPN, CDR2 SVGIG (reference sequence). With 4 bases removed from V and 8 bases from J, the gap between germline ends came to 14 bases. The length of the CDR3 is 12 residues. The CDR3 DNA reads as TGTGCCTGGAAAACTAACTCTCCCGAAGCTTTCTTT. This translates into CAWKTNSPEAFF.

CDR3 sequence (DNA): TGTGCCAGCACCAAGGGGGGGAGCCAAGAGACCCAGTACTTC. Protein sequence: CASTKGGSQETQYF. The V gene is TRBV6-6, the J gene TRBJ2-5, with D tentatively TRBD2 (7 bases). V was clipped by 7 bases and J by 1 base, with 13 bases between them. The CDR3 runs 14 residues. Per germline, CDR1 MNHNY and CDR2 SVGAGI (reference sequence).

This chain uses TRBV10-2 with TRBJ2-1; D is undetermined. Germline V gene lookup returns CDR1 WSHSY and CDR2 SAAADI. The CDR3 covers 15 residues. Trimming took off 2 bases at V and 0 bases at J, with 8 bases between the two ends. The CDR3 DNA reads as TGCGCCAGCAGTGAGATACCAGCCTCCTACAATGAGCAGTTCTTC. It yields the protein CASSEIPASYNEQFF.

This chain links TRBV5-6 with TRBJ1-5; the D gene is possibly TRBD1 (6 bases). This CDR3 spans 14 amino acids. The V gene's germline CDR1 is SGHDT and CDR2 YYEEEE. V lost 0 bases, J lost 7 bases, and 11 bases lay in between. DNA for the CDR3: TGTGCCAGCAGCTTGGGACCAGGGGAGCAGCCCCAGCATTTT. It yields the protein CASSLGPGEQPQHF.

Here the CDR3 reads CASSPTVNSPLHF. The CDR3 coding sequence is TGTGCCAGCTCACCGACGGTTAATTCACCCCTCCACTTT. The chain joins TRBV18 to TRBJ1-6; D is undetermined. This CDR3 is 13 amino acids long. V lost 3 bases, J lost 6 bases, and 6 bases lay in between. In germline, CDR1 is KGHSH, CDR2 LQKENI.

J is TRBJ1-1 and V is TRBV3-1 (or the pseudogene TRBV3-2), with 7 bases aligning to TRBD1. There are 14 residues in the CDR3. The germline gives CDR1 LGHDT, CDR2 YNNKEL (reference sequence). Trimming removed 6 bases from V and 3 bases from J; junction bases left unmatched: 7. In nucleotides, the CDR3 is TGTGCCAGCAGTAACCAGGGGGATCACACTGAAGCTTTCTTT. Translation gives CASSNQGDHTEAFF.

This clone was observed a single time. CDR3 loop: CASSLAGVSYNEQFF. CDR3 coding DNA: TGTGCCAGCAGCTTGGCGGGCGTCTCCTACAATGAGCAGTTCTTC. V is TRBV5-4 and J is TRBJ2-1; D not certain. CDR1 is SGHNT, CDR2 YYREEE, per germline (reference sequence). V lost 0 bases and J 0 bases, leaving 7 bases between the germline ends. This CDR3 has 15 amino acids.

The rearrangement uses TRBV30 and TRBJ2-4, with a tentative D call TRBD1 (6 bases). The CDR3 consists of 14 residues. Germline values: CDR1 GTSNPN, CDR2 SVGIG (reference sequence). Trimming cost V 1 base and J 7 bases, with 14 bases left between them. The CDR3 is CAWSGGGAGNIQYF. CDR3 coding DNA: TGTGCCTGGAGTGGAGGGGGAGCTGGCAACATTCAGTACTTC.

For the CDR3, the DNA is TGTGCCAGCAGCCTCTCCTTAGGCCTAAGGGGGGAAAAACTGTTTTTT. Its protein product is CASSLSLGLRGEKLFF. The chain is built from TRBV6-2 or TRBV6-3 and TRBJ1-4, with D possibly being TRBD1 (6 bases). The germline gives CDR1 MNHEY, CDR2 SVGEGT. The V end lost 6 bases, the J end lost 8 bases, and 22 bases lay between the germline ends. The CDR3 runs to 16 residues.

This clone was found once. V is TRBV3-1 (or the pseudogene TRBV3-2) and J is TRBJ1-1, with 12 bases matching TRBD1. Trimming removed 1 base from V and 6 bases from J; junction bases left unmatched: 9. The CDR3 extends over 17 amino acids. The V gene's germline CDR1 is LGHDT and CDR2 YNNKEL (reference sequence). The CDR3 DNA reads as TGTGCCAGCAGCCAAGGGGACAGGGGGCTTATTAACCCTGAAGCTTTCTTT. It is translated as CASSQGDRGLINPEAFF.

The V and J genes are TRBV5-8 and TRBJ2-5; D not resolved. CDR1 and CDR2 from the germline V gene are SGHTS and YDEGEE. V gave up 2 bases and J gave up 0 bases, with 8 bases separating them. The CDR3 loop spans 14 amino acids. Written as DNA, the CDR3 is TGTGCCAGCAGCTTCAGCGCGTACCAAGAGACCCAGTACTTC. Its translation is CASSFSAYQETQYF.

V and J are TRBV19 and TRBJ2-2, with a tentative D call TRBD2 (5 bases). Germline values: CDR1 LNHDA, CDR2 SQIVND (reference sequence). This CDR3 has 14 residues. V lost 3 bases and J lost 7, with 12 bases in between. The CDR3 region has the DNA TGTGCCAGTAGTATTTCCCTAGCAATCGGGGAGCTGTTTTTT. Encoded protein: CASSISLAIGELFF.

The genes are TRBV29-1 and TRBJ1-1, with D unclear. Trimming cost V 7 bases and J 0 bases, with 12 bases left between them. Germline V gene data show CDR1 as SQVTM and CDR2 as ANQGSEA. CDR3 length: 13 amino acids. The DNA for the CDR3 is TGCAGCGGCCGTAGGGATTTGAACACTGAAGCTTTCTTT. Amino acids: CSGRRDLNTEAFF.

V is TRBV15 and J is TRBJ1-4, with 11 bases lining up with TRBD1. Germline V gives CDR1 LNHNV, CDR2 YYDKDF (reference sequence). The CDR3 sequence is 16 residues long. V shed 3 bases and J 5 bases; nucleotides not matched to a gene: 5. CDR3 DNA sequence: TGTGCCACCAGCAGGGGACAGGGGGTTGAGAATGAAAAACTGTTTTTT. Its translation: CATSRGQGVENEKLFF.

This clone occurred a few times. The chain links TRBV5-4 to TRBJ1-1; unclear D gene. Germline lookup yields CDR1 SGHNT and CDR2 YYREEE (reference sequence). This CDR3 comprises 14 residues. Trimming removed 1 base from V and 5 bases from J, with 12 bases in between. The CDR3 protein is CASSLKADSTEAFF. The CDR3 coding sequence is TGTGCCAGCAGCTTGAAGGCGGATTCTACTGAAGCTTTCTTT.

This clone was picked up one time. This chain uses TRBV28 with TRBJ2-5, with no clear D. The CDR3 is 12 residues long. Germline CDR1 reads MDHEN; CDR2 reads SYDVKM. Trimming stripped 2 bases from V and 7 bases from J, with 8 bases between. The CDR3 DNA sequence: TGTGCCAGCAGTTTACTCACGGGGACCCAGTACTTC. Translating it yields CASSLLTGTQYF.

The chain recombines TRBV6-5 with TRBJ1-3; unclear D gene. V gave up 0 bases and J gave up 4 bases, with 7 bases separating them. The germline V gene has CDR1 MNHEY and CDR2 SVGAGI. CDR3 length: 14 residues. The CDR3 region is CASSYSVRGNTIYF. CDR3 bases: TGTGCCAGCAGTTACTCGGTACGGGGAAACACCATATATTTT.

The rearrangement uses TRBV11-2 and TRBJ1-1; D call uncertain. Germline V gene lookup returns CDR1 SGHAT and CDR2 FQNNGV. The ends were cut back, 2 bases at V and 3 bases at J, with 10 bases in the middle. The CDR3 sequence is 14 residues long. This CDR3 is CASSLHGGYTEAFF. The CDR3 DNA follows: TGTGCCAGCAGCTTACATGGAGGGTACACTGAAGCTTTCTTT. Full variable domain (missing parts from reference TRBV11-2 and TRBJ1-1): EAGVAQSPRYKIIEKRQSVAFWCNPISGHATLYWYQQILGQGPKLLIQFQNNGVVDDSQLPKDRFSAERLKGVDSTLKIQPAKLEDSAVYLCASSLHGGYTEAFFGQGTRLTVV.

This rearrangement joins TRBV21-1 to TRBJ1-4; the D call of TRBD1 is as the table states it, not checked on the DNA. TRBV21-1 is listed as a pseudogene. The CDR3 contains 17 residues. CDR3 bases: TGTGCCAGCAGCAAAGAGTCAGGGGTCCTTGGCAGTGAAAAACTGTTTTTT. Protein: CASSKESGVLGSEKLFF.

The chain couples TRBV29-1 to TRBJ1-3; 7 bases match TRBD1. The CDR3 length is 11 residues. Germline V gene sequence: CDR1 SQVTM, CDR2 ANQGSEA. J gave up 3 bases and V 7 bases, and 0 bases lay outside the gene matches. The CDR3 protein is CSAGGGNTIYF. Written as DNA, the CDR3 is TGCAGCGCAGGGGGTGGAAACACCATATATTTT.

This chain connects TRBV2 to TRBJ1-5, with 10 nucleotides matching TRBD1. Per the germline V gene, CDR1 is SNHLY and CDR2 is FYNNEI. Germline trimming cut 10 bases from V and 0 bases from J; bases unmatched to any gene: 15. The CDR3 loop spans 18 amino acids. The CDR3 spells CATQGMTGGLPSNQPQHF. In DNA form, the CDR3 reads TGTGCCACCCAAGGGATGACAGGGGGCCTTCCTAGCAATCAGCCCCAGCATTTT.

The chain combines TRBV19 with TRBJ2-2, with D possibly called TRBD1 or TRBD2 (5 bases each). Trimming left V 5 bases short and J 6 bases short, with 19 bases between. CDR1 and CDR2 (germline): LNHDA, SQIVND (reference sequence). The CDR3 runs 16 residues. CDR3 bases: TGTGCCAGTAGTCCATCAGCCTATATGGGGGCCGGGGAGCTGTTTTTT. It encodes CASSPSAYMGAGELFF.

This chain links TRBV7-9 with TRBJ1-2; 8 bases are shared with TRBD1. Germline CDR1 is SEHNR and CDR2 is FQNEAQ (reference sequence). V was clipped by 4 bases and J by 3 bases; unmatched bases: 19. The CDR3 totals 19 residues. The CDR3 sequence is CASSSRSGRQGKDYYGYTF. In nucleotides, the CDR3 is TGTGCCAGCAGCTCCCGAAGCGGCAGACAGGGGAAGGATTACTATGGCTACACCTTC.

This chain joins TRBV5-4 and TRBJ2-2, with 10 bases matching TRBD2. The CDR3 is 14 residues long. Germline V lookup: CDR1 SGHNT, CDR2 YYREEE (reference sequence). V was pared by 5 bases and J by 9 bases, with 7 bases of the junction left unmatched. CDR3 protein: CASRSGTSARELFF. The CDR3 DNA follows: TGTGCCAGCAGGTCCGGGACTAGCGCCCGGGAGCTGTTTTTT.

This clone has a handful of counts. The genes are TRBV4-1 and TRBJ2-5; 8 nucleotides agree with TRBD2. This CDR3 has 15 amino acids. Trimming removed 3 bases from V and 3 bases from J; junction bases left unmatched: 6. The V gene's germline CDR1 is MGHRA and CDR2 YSYEKL. The CDR3 nucleotides read TGCGCCAGCAGCCACCCCATTAGCGGGGAAGAGACCCAGTACTTC. Residues: CASSHPISGEETQYF.

This rearrangement joins TRBV10-3 to TRBJ2-2; no firm D call. The CDR3 covers 12 residues. Trimming removed 2 bases from V and 6 bases from J, with 4 bases in between. The germline gives CDR1 ENHRY, CDR2 SYGVKD. CDR3 protein: CAISEIAGELFF. CDR3 DNA: TGTGCCATCAGTGAGATTGCCGGGGAGCTGTTTTTT.

This clone came up once. V gene TRBV19 combines with J gene TRBJ1-2; the match to TRBD1 covers 8 bases. The germline gives CDR1 LNHDA, CDR2 SQIVND (reference sequence). Trimming took 11 bases from V and 4 from J; bases not matched to a gene: 9. The CDR3 is 13 amino acids. This CDR3 is CASSGQGSYGYTF. In DNA, the CDR3 is TGTGCCTCCAGCGGACAGGGTTCCTATGGCTACACCTTC.

This clone was detected once. This chain joins TRBV20-1 and TRBJ1-1; D uncertain. The V end was cut by 6 bases, the J end by 10 bases, with 15 bases between. This CDR3 has 11 amino acids. The germline V gene encodes CDR1 DFQATT and CDR2 SNEGSKA (reference sequence). Here the CDR3 DNA reads TGCAGTGCACCGGACGGCGACCGAGCTTTCTTT. Translation gives CSAPDGDRAFF.

The rearrangement uses TRBV30 and TRBJ2-5, with 12 bases that match TRBD2. This CDR3 has 16 residues. CDR1 and CDR2 from the germline V gene are GTSNPN and SVGIG (reference sequence). With V trimmed by 2 bases and J by 5 bases, 9 bases remained unmatched. CDR3 loop: CAWSYVLAGGWETQYF. The CDR3 DNA sequence: TGTGCCTGGAGTTACGTACTAGCGGGGGGTTGGGAGACCCAGTACTTC.